This is a list of T cell receptor beta chains from one sample in a study of lymphopenia after photon versus proton radiotherapy. Generated by immunoSEQ multiplex PCR, the TCRdb table keeps only in-frame clones and is missing some. The repertoire holds 25,000 to 30,000 clones, approximately 89% seen once, with around 5% in the top ten. The specimen was peripheral blood, collected from a patient treated with photon-based radiotherapy. These receptors all stem from a man aged 30 to 39 with gastric cancer. Each CDR3 is given without its conserved first and last residue. The D gene is left open where the match is weak. Size is stated for part of the rows, as once, few or many counts, or as a class when the clone is expanded.

V gene,J gene,D gene,clone size,CDR3 protein
TRBV6-5,TRBJ2-1,-,once,ASREGRRGANEQF
TRBV6-1,TRBJ1-2,-,-,ASSELDGGKNYGYT
TRBV19,TRBJ2-1,TRBD2,-,ASSNSRLAGGRAYNEQF
TRBV7-2,TRBJ2-5,TRBD2,-,ASSLGSSGQETQY
TRBV14,TRBJ1-5,-,-,ASSVDFNQPQH
TRBV10-3,TRBJ2-1,TRBD2,-,AINIAGGDNEQF
TRBV5-1,TRBJ1-2,-,once,ASSPQGKANYGYT
TRBV7-2,TRBJ2-1,TRBD2,once,ASSFSIGGGREDEQF
TRBV6-6,TRBJ1-2,-,-,ASSLSGTNYGYT
TRBV28,TRBJ2-1,TRBD1,-,ASSFFLSGQASSYNEQF
TRBV6-5,TRBJ2-7,TRBD1,-,ASRFRTGDEQY
TRBV19,TRBJ2-5,TRBD2,once,ASSMRQGGRETQY
TRBV27,TRBJ2-5,-,-,ASSRRPQETQY
TRBV25-1,TRBJ1-4,-,-,ASRRGTEKLF
TRBV7-9,TRBJ2-3,-,-,ASSLYRGTGTQY
TRBV7-9,TRBJ2-7,TRBD1,-,ASSLTPTDRTYLYEQY
TRBV6-4,TRBJ1-2,-,-,ASSDPTVYGYT
TRBV19,TRBJ2-1,-,-,ASSMVREPSYNEQF
TRBV6-1,-,TRBD2,-,ASSPWTSYEQY
TRBV25-1,TRBJ1-1,-,-,ASGDWGTEAF
TRBV5-1,TRBJ1-1,-,-,ASKKNTEAF
TRBV11-2,TRBJ2-7,-,-,ASSQVADLSYEQY
TRBV9,TRBJ1-1,-,-,ASSGVTAMNTEAF
TRBV7-2,TRBJ2-7,-,-,ASRGGTAYEQY
TRBV2,TRBJ2-5,TRBD1,few,AGGQGVLETQY
TRBV7-9,TRBJ2-1,-,-,ASSLGASGGGNEQF
TRBV25-1,TRBJ1-5,TRBD1,-,ASSTGGNQPQH
TRBV7-9,TRBJ2-1,TRBD2,few,ASSLGTGLAGYNEQF
TRBV6-6,TRBJ2-1,-,-,ASIGLNEQF
TRBV2,TRBJ2-5,-,-,ASRAQETQY
TRBV7-6,TRBJ1-2,TRBD1,-,ASSPRGQGYGYT
TRBV9,TRBJ2-5,TRBD1,-,ASSPRQGEETQY
TRBV4-3,TRBJ1-5,-,-,ASSHYSSNQPQH
TRBV6-5,TRBJ1-3,-,-,ASSPNGEPGNTIY
TRBV6-1,TRBJ1-5,TRBD1,-,ASRDRGLGNQPQH
TRBV4-3,TRBJ2-6,TRBD2,-,ASSQDARTSGIGSGANVLT
TRBV10-1,TRBJ2-5,-,-,ASSRDLETQY
TRBV11-3,TRBJ1-3,-,-,ASSLGGAGNTIY
TRBV27,TRBJ2-3,TRBD2,-,ASSISGLAGGKDTQY
TRBV11-3,TRBJ2-5,-,-,ASSRHRQETQY
TRBV7-6,-,-,-,ASSLDRGVLSYEQY
TRBV27,TRBJ2-1,TRBD1,few,ASSLLGTGVYNEQF
TRBV12-5,TRBJ2-1,TRBD2,once,ASGYGTSGKFEQF
TRBV11-2,TRBJ1-1,-,-,ASSFGPEAF
TRBV9,TRBJ2-5,TRBD2,-,ASSVGARLAVNQETQY
TRBV19,TRBJ2-4,-,-,ASSLRAAKNIQY
TRBV28,TRBJ2-4,TRBD2,few,ASSLVNGRAQAKNIQY
TRBV11-1,TRBJ1-2,-,-,ASSLEQGRDGYT
TRBV13,TRBJ2-7,-,once,ASSPLGTDTYEQY
TRBV18,TRBJ2-1,TRBD1,-,ASSPPTGTVGNEQF
TRBV19,TRBJ2-5,-,-,ASKNVQETQY
TRBV18,TRBJ1-1,TRBD1,few,ASLRDSNTEAF
TRBV5-5,TRBJ1-5,TRBD1,-,ASSLEPVTGSVNQPQH
TRBV6-5,TRBJ1-1,-,-,ASSHPHRFTEAF
TRBV29-1,TRBJ1-5,-,medium-sized,SARDPNQPQH
TRBV4-2,TRBJ2-1,-,-,ASSQDLLLLSSYNEQF
TRBV5-6,TRBJ2-1,-,-,ASIPRVASSYNEQF